This T cell receptor (beta chain) was captured in a study of blood T cell repertoires in COVID-19. How the authors handled the data: Reference gene primer amplification gave nucleated cell count estimates. Produced via immunoSEQ multiplex PCR; TCRdb's table is partial and in-frame only. Clone size and the V and J calls come from that table; the DNA yielded D and trimming. The data hold some 45,000 clones, with around 85% observed a single time. The ends were cut back, 6 bases at V and 3 bases at J, with 14 bases in the middle. Germline V lookup: CDR1 GTSNPN, CDR2 SVGIG (reference sequence). The CDR3 length is 14 residues.

This clonotype originated in a woman older than 75 with acute or convalescent COVID-19. The material sequenced was peripheral blood. The chain employs TRBV30 and TRBJ2-2; no clear D. The CDR3 DNA reads as TGTGCCTGTAATCCTCAGGCATACACCGGGGAGCTGTTTTTT. Protein sequence: CACNPQAYTGELFF.